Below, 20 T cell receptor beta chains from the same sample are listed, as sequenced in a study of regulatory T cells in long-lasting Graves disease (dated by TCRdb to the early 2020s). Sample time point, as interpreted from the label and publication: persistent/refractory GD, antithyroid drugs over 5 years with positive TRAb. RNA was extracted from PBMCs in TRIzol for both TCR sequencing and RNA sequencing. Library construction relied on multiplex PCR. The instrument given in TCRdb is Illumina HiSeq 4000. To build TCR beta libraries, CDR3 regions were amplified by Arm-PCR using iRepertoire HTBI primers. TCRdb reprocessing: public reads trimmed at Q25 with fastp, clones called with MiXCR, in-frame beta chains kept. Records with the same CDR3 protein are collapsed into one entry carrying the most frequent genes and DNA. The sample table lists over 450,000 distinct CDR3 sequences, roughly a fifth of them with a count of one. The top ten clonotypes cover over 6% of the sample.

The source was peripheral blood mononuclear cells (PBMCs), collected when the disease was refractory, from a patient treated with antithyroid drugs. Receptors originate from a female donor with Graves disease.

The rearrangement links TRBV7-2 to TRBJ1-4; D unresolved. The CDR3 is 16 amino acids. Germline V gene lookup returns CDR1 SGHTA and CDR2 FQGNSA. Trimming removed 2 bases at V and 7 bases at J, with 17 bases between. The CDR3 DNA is TGTGCCAGCAGCTTAACGTCTGGGCCAGGTAGTGAAAAACTGTTTTTT. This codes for CASSLTSGPGSEKLFF.

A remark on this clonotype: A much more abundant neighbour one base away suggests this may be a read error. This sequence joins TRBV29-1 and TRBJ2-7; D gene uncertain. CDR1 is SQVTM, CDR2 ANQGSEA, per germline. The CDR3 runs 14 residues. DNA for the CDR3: TGCAGCGTTGTAAAAGGAGCTCATACCTACGAGCATTACTTC. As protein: CSVVKGAHTYEHYF.

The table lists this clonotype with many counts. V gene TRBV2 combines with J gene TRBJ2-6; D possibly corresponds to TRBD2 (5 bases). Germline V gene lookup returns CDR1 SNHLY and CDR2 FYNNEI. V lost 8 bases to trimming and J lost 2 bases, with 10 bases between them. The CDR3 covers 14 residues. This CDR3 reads CASAERAGANVLTF. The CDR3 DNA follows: TGTGCCAGCGCTGAGAGGGCTGGGGCCAACGTCCTGACTTTC.

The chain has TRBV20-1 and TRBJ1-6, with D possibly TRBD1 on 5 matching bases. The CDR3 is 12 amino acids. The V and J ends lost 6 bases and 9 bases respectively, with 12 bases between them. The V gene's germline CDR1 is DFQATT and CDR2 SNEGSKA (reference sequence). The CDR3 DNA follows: TGCAGTGCCCTAGGGGTTAGTTCACCCCTCCACTTT. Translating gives CSALGVSSPLHF.

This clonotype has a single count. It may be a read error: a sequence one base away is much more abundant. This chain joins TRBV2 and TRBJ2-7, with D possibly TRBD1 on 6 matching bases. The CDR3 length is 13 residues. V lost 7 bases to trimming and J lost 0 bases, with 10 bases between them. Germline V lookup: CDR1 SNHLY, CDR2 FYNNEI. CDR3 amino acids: CASNRQDSYEQYF. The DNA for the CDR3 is TGTGCCAGCAATCGACAGGACTCCTACGAGCAGTACTTC.

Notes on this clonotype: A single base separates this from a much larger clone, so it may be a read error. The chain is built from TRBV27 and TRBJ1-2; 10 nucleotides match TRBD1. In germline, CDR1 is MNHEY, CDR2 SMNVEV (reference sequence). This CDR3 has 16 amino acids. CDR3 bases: TGTGCCAGCAGTTTAGTCGGAGCGGACAGGGGGGTTGGCTGCACCTTC. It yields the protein CASSLVGADRGVGCTF.

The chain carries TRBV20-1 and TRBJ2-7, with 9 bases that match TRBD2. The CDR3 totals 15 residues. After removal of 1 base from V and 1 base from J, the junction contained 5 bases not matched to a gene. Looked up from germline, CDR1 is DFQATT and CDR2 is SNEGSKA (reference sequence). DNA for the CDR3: TGCAGTGCTAGAGTGTGGCGGGAGGGGTCCTACGAGCAGTACTTC. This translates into CSARVWREGSYEQYF.

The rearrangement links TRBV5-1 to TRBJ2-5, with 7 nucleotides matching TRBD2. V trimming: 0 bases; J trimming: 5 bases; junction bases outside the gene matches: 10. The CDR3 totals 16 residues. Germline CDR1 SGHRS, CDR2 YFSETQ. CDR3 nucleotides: TGCGCCAGCAGCTTGGGGACTAGTCGTCGGTGGGAGACCCAGTACTTC. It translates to CASSLGTSRRWETQYF.

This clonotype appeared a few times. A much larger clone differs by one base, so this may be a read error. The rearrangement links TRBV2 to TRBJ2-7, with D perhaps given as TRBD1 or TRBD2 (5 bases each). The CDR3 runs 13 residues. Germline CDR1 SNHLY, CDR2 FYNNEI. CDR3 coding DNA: TGTGCCGGCAGCGCAGCTCCCCCGGGACAGCAGTACTTC. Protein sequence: CAGSAAPPGQQYF.

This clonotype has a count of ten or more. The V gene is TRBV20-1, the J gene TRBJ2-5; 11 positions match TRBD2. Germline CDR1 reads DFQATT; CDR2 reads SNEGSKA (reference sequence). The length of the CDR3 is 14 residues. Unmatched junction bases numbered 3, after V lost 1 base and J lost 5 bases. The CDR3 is CSARVPSGRETQYF. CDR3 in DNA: TGCAGTGCTAGAGTACCTAGCGGGAGGGAGACCCAGTACTTC.

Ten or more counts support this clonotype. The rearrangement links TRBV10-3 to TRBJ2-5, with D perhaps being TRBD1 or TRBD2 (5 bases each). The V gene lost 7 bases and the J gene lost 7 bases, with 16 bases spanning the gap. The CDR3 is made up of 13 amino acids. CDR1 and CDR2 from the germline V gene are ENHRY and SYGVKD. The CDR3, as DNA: TGTGCCATCAAGGACGGGGACGAAGGGACCCAGTACTTC. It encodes CAIKDGDEGTQYF.

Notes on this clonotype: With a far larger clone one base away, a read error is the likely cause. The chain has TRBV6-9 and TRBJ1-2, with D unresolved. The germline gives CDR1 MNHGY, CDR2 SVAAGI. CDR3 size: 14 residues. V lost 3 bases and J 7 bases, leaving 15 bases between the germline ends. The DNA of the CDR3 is TGTGCCAGCAGTTACCGACTCGAGGGCTGTGGCTACACCTTC. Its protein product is CASSYRLEGCGYTF.

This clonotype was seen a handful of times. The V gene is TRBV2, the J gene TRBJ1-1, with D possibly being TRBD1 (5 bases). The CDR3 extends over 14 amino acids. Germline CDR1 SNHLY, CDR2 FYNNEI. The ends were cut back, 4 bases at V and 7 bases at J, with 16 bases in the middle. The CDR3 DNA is TGTGCCAGCAGTGGTCCGAGGGGCGGGAGTGAAGCTTTCTTT. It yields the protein CASSGPRGGSEAFF.

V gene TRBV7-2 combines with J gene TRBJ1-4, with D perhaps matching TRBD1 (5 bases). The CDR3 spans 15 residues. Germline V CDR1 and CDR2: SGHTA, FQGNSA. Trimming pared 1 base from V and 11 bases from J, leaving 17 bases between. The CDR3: CASSLVGSGGMKLFF. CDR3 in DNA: TGTGCCAGCAGCTTAGTTGGTAGTGGGGGGATGAAACTGTTTTTT.

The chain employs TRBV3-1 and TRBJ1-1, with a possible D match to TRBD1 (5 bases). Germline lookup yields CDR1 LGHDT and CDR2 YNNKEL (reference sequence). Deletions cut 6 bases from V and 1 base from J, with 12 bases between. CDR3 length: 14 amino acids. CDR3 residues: CASRGVSRNTEAFF. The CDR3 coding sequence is TGTGCCAGCAGGGGGGTCAGCCGGAACACTGAAGCTTTCTTT.

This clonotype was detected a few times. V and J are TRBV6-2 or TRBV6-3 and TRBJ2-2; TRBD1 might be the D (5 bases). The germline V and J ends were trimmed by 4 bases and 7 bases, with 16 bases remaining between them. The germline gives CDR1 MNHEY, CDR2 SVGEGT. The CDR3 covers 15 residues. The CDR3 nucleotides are TGTGCCAGCAGTTCTCGAGCGCAGGGTGTCGGGGAGCTGTTTTTT. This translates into CASSSRAQGVGELFF.

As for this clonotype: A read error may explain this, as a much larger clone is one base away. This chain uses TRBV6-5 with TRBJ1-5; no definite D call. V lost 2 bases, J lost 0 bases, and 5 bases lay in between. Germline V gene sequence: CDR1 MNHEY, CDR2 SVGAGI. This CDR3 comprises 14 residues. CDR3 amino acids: CASSYAYSNQPQHF. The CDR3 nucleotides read TGTGCCAGCAGTTACGCCTATAGCAATCAGCCCCAGCATTTT.

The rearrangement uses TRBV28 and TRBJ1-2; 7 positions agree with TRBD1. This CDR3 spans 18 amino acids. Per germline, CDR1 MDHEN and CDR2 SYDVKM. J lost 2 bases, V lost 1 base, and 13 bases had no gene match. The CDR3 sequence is CASSLFLFTGARNYGYTF. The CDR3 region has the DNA TGTGCCAGCAGTTTATTCCTATTTACAGGGGCCCGAAACTATGGCTACACCTTC.

CDR3 amino acids: CASSQAGTGFDQPQHF. CDR3 DNA sequence: TGCGCCAGCAGCCAAGCCGGGACAGGATTCGATCAGCCCCAGCATTTT. The J gene is TRBJ1-5, the V gene TRBV4-1, with 8 bases matching TRBD1. The germline CDR1 and CDR2 sequences are MGHRA and YSYEKL. The CDR3 length is 16 residues. Trimming took 1 base from V and 5 from J; bases not matched to a gene: 7.

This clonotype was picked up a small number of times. The CDR3 region has the DNA TGCAGCGTTGAAGATTGGGGGGGGCACCACACCTTC. Translating it yields CSVEDWGGHHTF. This sequence joins TRBV29-1 and TRBJ1-2, with D perhaps matching TRBD1 (6 bases). In germline, CDR1 is SQVTM, CDR2 ANQGSEA. Trimming removed 0 bases at V and 12 bases at J, with 14 bases between. The CDR3 is 12 amino acids.